Following are 29 T cell receptor beta chains from one sample sequenced in a study of metastatic and nonmetastatic thyroid tumors. There were no patients who had received any treatment before thyroid surgery. TCRdb ran MiXCR on the PCR reads. Of tens of thousands of clones in the sample, 20% were seen once. The source material was blood. The receptors stem from a female donor with papillary thyroid cancer or a benign thyroid nodule (not recorded which). Some clones in this sample may be carry-over from other donors' samples.

The sample holds many counts of this clone. The V gene is TRBV28, the J gene TRBJ1-1; the D gene is possibly TRBD1 (5 bases). CDR1 and CDR2 (germline): MDHEN, SYDVKM. Trimming removed 2 bases at V and 3 bases at J, with 16 bases between. The CDR3 covers 16 residues. The CDR3 protein is CASSLGWGKGYTEAFF. The DNA for the CDR3 is TGTGCCAGCAGTTTAGGGTGGGGGAAGGGGTACACTGAAGCTTTCTTT.

This clone has a count of ten or more. V gene TRBV5-1 combines with J gene TRBJ2-1; 8 nucleotides align to TRBD2. Germline CDR1 is SGHRS and CDR2 is YFSETQ. Losses at the gene ends were 2 bases for V and 5 bases for J; bases not matched to a gene: 3. The CDR3 spans 14 residues. The CDR3: CASSFRLANNEQFF. In DNA form, the CDR3 reads TGCGCCAGCAGCTTTCGACTAGCGAACAATGAGCAGTTCTTC.

As to this clone: Because the CDR3 is missing its conserved closing phenylalanine or tryptophan, this is likely a read error. The chain joins TRBV28 to TRBJ2-1; D perhaps matches TRBD2 (6 bases). The germline V gene has CDR1 MDHEN and CDR2 SYDVKM. This CDR3 contains 16 residues. V was trimmed by 3 bases and J by 7 bases, leaving 19 bases between them. CDR3 sequence: CASSLGLAKKVNEQFL. The CDR3 DNA reads as TGTGCCAGCAGTTTGGGGCTAGCGAAAAAAGTAAATGAGCAGTTCCTC.

This clone was found many times. This could be a read error, since a much larger clone is one nucleotide away. J is TRBJ1-1 and V is TRBV27; D uncertain. Trimming took off 7 bases at V and 1 base at J, with 10 bases between the two ends. Per the germline V gene, CDR1 is MNHEY and CDR2 is SMNVEV (reference sequence). The CDR3 extends over 13 amino acids. The CDR3 region has the DNA TGTGCCAGCAAATCCAGTAAGAACACTGAAGCTTTCTTT. This gives the protein CASKSSKNTEAFF.

This clone was seen many times. The rearrangement uses TRBV4-2 and TRBJ2-6, with 7 bases that match TRBD2. Trimming removed 0 bases from V and 1 base from J; junction bases left unmatched: 12. CDR1 is LGHNA and CDR2 is YNFKEQ in the germline V gene. CDR3 length: 20 amino acids. CDR3 in DNA: TGTGCCAGCAGCCAAGACCGGCTGGGCCGCGGGGGATCTGGGGCCAACGTCCTGACTTTC. It encodes CASSQDRLGRGGSGANVLTF.

This clone was seen a few times. The chain carries TRBV28 and TRBJ2-7; 10 bases match TRBD2. The V segment lost 6 bases and the J segment 2 bases; nucleotides outside the gene matches: 13. The CDR3 is made up of 17 amino acids. Germline loops: CDR1 MDHEN, CDR2 SYDVKM. The CDR3 DNA reads TGTGCCAGCAGGGCATCTAGCGGGAGAAGAGGCACCTACGAGCAGTACTTC. Amino acids: CASRASSGRRGTYEQYF.

This clone was found once. This chain links TRBV2 with TRBJ2-5, with unresolved D. Deletions cut 0 bases from V and 4 bases from J, with 21 bases between. The CDR3 runs 18 residues. Germline CDR1 and CDR2: SNHLY and FYNNEI. The CDR3 nucleotides are TGTGCCAGCAGTGAAGCTTTTGTGGTCGGGCCGGTACTAGAGACCCAGTACTTC. Its protein product is CASSEAFVVGPVLETQYF.

This clone was found many times. At one end the junction does not follow the germline gene, possibly because of a read error. This same CDR3 is encoded by further DNA sequences in the sample. CDR3 sequence: CAGRGTEGNTEAFF. The CDR3 nucleotides are TGTGCCGGCAGAGGGACAGAGGGGAACACTGAAGCTTTCTTT. This chain uses TRBV12-3 or TRBV12-4 with TRBJ1-1; 7 bases agree with TRBD1. The CDR3 is 14 amino acids.

This clone is labeled medium-sized (0.01 to 0.1%). The rearrangement joins TRBV28 to TRBJ2-7; D may be TRBD1 or TRBD2 (5 bases each). Germline V lookup: CDR1 MDHEN, CDR2 SYDVKM. The CDR3 is 15 residues long. V was trimmed by 7 bases and J by 3 bases, leaving 19 bases between them. CDR3 residues: CASIPGQGFFYEQYF. In DNA, the CDR3 is TGTGCCAGCATCCCGGGGCAGGGCTTTTTCTACGAGCAGTACTTC.

V is TRBV5-1 and J is TRBJ2-7; D may be TRBD1 or TRBD2 (5 bases each). The CDR3 is 15 amino acids. Germline V gene data show CDR1 as SGHRS and CDR2 as YFSETQ. The V gene lost 3 bases and the J gene lost 13 bases, with 26 bases spanning the gap. The CDR3 sequence: CASSSSTGVSARDYF. The CDR3 DNA reads TGCGCCAGCAGCTCCTCTACAGGAGTTAGTGCTCGGGATTACTTC. The whole variable domain, remainder taken from reference TRBV5-1 and TRBJ2-7, is KAGVTQTPRYLIKTRGQQVTLSCSPISGHRSVSWYQQTPGQGLQFLFEYFSETQRNKGNFPGRFSGRQFSNSRSEMNVSTLELGDSALYLCASSSSTGVSARDYFGPGTRLTVT.

In its sample, this clone was seen a few times. The chain joins TRBV7-3 to TRBJ1-1; no firm D call. The CDR3 has 13 amino acids. Trimming took off 2 bases at V and 6 bases at J, with 10 bases between the two ends. Per germline, CDR1 SGHTA and CDR2 FQGTGA. As DNA, the CDR3 is TGTGCCAGCAGCTTATCTCTGGCGGCTGAAGCTTTCTTT. Protein product: CASSLSLAAEAFF.

This rearrangement joins TRBV20-1 to TRBJ2-3; D gene uncertain. This CDR3 is 15 amino acids long. Trimming took 5 bases from V and 2 from J, leaving 17 bases between them. The germline V gene encodes CDR1 DFQATT and CDR2 SNEGSKA (reference sequence). Written as DNA, the CDR3 is TGCAGTGCTGGACGCCGGTATGTCGACACAGATACGCAGTATTTT. Its translation is CSAGRRYVDTDTQYF.

In this sample, this clone turned up many times. CDR3 amino acids: CATSDLTQGGTGELFF. DNA for the CDR3: TGTGCCACCAGTGATTTGACCCAGGGAGGCACCGGGGAGCTGTTTTTT. V and J are TRBV24-1 and TRBJ2-2; TRBD2 is a possible D gene (6 bases). CDR3 size: 16 residues. Trimming stripped 0 bases from V and 4 bases from J, with 11 bases between. Germline loops: CDR1 KGHDR, CDR2 SFDVKD.

This clone appeared many times. This chain links TRBV19 with TRBJ1-2; no reliable D call. Germline CDR1 is LNHDA and CDR2 is SQIVND (reference sequence). The CDR3 contains 18 residues. V was pared by 0 bases and J by 5 bases, with 22 bases between. The DNA of the CDR3 is TGTGCCAGTAGTATAGATCTATTTGGGAACCGCGGTGGTTATGGCTACACCTTC. This encodes CASSIDLFGNRGGYGYTF.

Within the sample, this clone is medium-sized. This chain uses TRBV6-1 with TRBJ2-7; tentatively, D is TRBD1 (6 bases). V was cut by 7 bases and J by 0 bases, with 16 bases left in between. Germline V gives CDR1 MNHNS, CDR2 SASEGT. This CDR3 has 15 amino acids. The CDR3 nucleotides are TGTGCCAGCAAACAGACAGGCTACAGCTCCTACGAGCAGTACTTC. Protein product: CASKQTGYSSYEQYF.

This clone was detected ten times or more. The gene calls are TRBV19 and TRBJ1-5, with D hard to call. CDR1 and CDR2 from the germline V gene are LNHDA and SQIVND (reference sequence). V was clipped by 0 bases and J by 6 bases, with 12 bases between them. This CDR3 is built from 15 residues. The CDR3 sequence: CASSIESPWGQPQHF. DNA of the CDR3: TGTGCCAGTAGTATAGAGTCCCCGTGGGGTCAGCCCCAGCATTTT.

In its sample, this clone was seen many times. V usage is TRBV5-4 and J usage is TRBJ1-1; possible D gene TRBD1, 5 bases. Germline CDR1 and CDR2: SGHNT and YYREEE (reference sequence). V was trimmed by 4 bases and J by 1 base, leaving 8 bases between them. The CDR3 has 13 amino acids. CDR3 sequence reads: CASSPTGNTEAFF. The DNA of the CDR3 is TGTGCCAGCAGCCCCACAGGGAACACTGAAGCTTTCTTT.

This clone was seen many times. V usage is TRBV11-2 and J usage is TRBJ1-1; D possibly corresponds to TRBD1 (5 bases). V gave up 0 bases and J gave up 1 base, with 6 bases separating them. CDR3 length: 14 residues. Per germline, CDR1 SGHAT and CDR2 FQNNGV. The CDR3 DNA is TGTGCCAGCAGCTTAGAGGGGCCGAACACTGAAGCTTTCTTT. It codes for CASSLEGPNTEAFF.

In its sample, this clone was seen a few times. This chain uses TRBV2 with TRBJ1-1, with D maybe TRBD1 (5 bases). CDR1 and CDR2 (germline): SNHLY, FYNNEI. Between the trimmed V and J ends, which lost 11 bases and 4 bases, there was a span of 17 bases. The CDR3 totals 13 residues. As DNA, the CDR3 is TGTGCCGGAAGGACATTAGTCTCCACTGAAGCTTTCTTT. As protein: CAGRTLVSTEAFF.

By frequency in the sample, this clone is medium-sized. The chain combines TRBV6-1 with TRBJ2-7; 8 nucleotides match TRBD2. CDR3 length: 15 residues. CDR1 is MNHNS, CDR2 SASEGT, per germline. J was trimmed by 2 bases and V by 8 bases; bases with no gene match: 11. The CDR3 here is CASGAEAGLAYEQYF. The CDR3, as DNA: TGTGCCAGCGGGGCGGAAGCGGGACTAGCCTACGAGCAGTACTTC.

This clone is medium-sized within its sample. The V gene is TRBV10-1, the J gene TRBJ1-6, with 9 bases identical to TRBD1. The V gene's germline CDR1 is WNHNN and CDR2 SYGVQD (reference sequence). This CDR3 is built from 14 residues. V was clipped by 4 bases and J by 7 bases; unmatched bases: 2. DNA for the CDR3: TGCGCCAGCAGTGCCGGGACAGGGAATTCACCCCTCCACTTT. Encoded protein: CASSAGTGNSPLHF.

V is TRBV20-1 and J is TRBJ2-4; TRBD1 might be the D (7 bases). Trimming took 6 bases from V and 4 from J, leaving 19 bases between them. This CDR3 region has 15 residues. CDR1 is DFQATT, CDR2 SNEGSKA, per germline (reference sequence). CDR3 nucleotides: TGCAGTGCCGCGCATGGCGGGACAGCGAAAAACATTCAGTACTTC. Its translation: CSAAHGGTAKNIQYF.

This clone has more than one count but fewer than ten. A much larger clone differs from this one at a single base, so this may be a read error. Different DNA sequences within this sample yield the same CDR3. The rearrangement uses TRBV5-1 and TRBJ2-1, with D unresolved. Germline loops: CDR1 SGHRS, CDR2 YFSETQ. This CDR3 has 12 amino acids. V gave up 7 bases and J gave up 3 bases, with 8 bases separating them. The CDR3, as DNA: TGCGCCAGCGGCCTGAACTACAATGAGCAGTTCTTC. Translation: CASGLNYNEQFF.

This chain connects TRBV5-1 to TRBJ1-6, with 7 positions matching TRBD1. The V segment lost 6 bases and the J segment 3 bases; nucleotides outside the gene matches: 3. The CDR3 contains 14 residues. Germline lookup yields CDR1 SGHRS and CDR2 YFSETQ. CDR3: CASTRDSYNSPLHF. The CDR3 DNA sequence: TGCGCCAGCACCCGGGACAGCTATAATTCACCCCTCCACTTT.

About this clone: Mismatch with germline at one junction end may stem from a read error. This rearrangement joins TRBV20-1 to TRBJ2-7; TRBD1 or TRBD2 may be the D gene (5 bases each). Per germline, CDR1 DFQATT and CDR2 SNEGSKA (reference sequence). This CDR3 is 17 amino acids long. Here the CDR3 reads CSASQDPAGAGMGEHYF. CDR3 DNA sequence: TGCAGTGCTAGTCAGGACCCAGCTGGAGCCGGGATGGGGGAGCATTACTTC.

In this sample, this clone turned up many times. The chain has TRBV29-1 and TRBJ1-1, with D possibly matching TRBD1 (5 bases). The V gene lost 2 bases and the J gene lost 4 bases, with 11 bases spanning the gap. The CDR3 is 13 amino acids. CDR1 SQVTM and CDR2 ANQGSEA come from the germline V gene. CDR3 bases: TGCAGCGTTGAATCGGGGGGAGTCACTGAAGCTTTCTTT. Amino acids: CSVESGGVTEAFF.

The gene calls are TRBV11-2 and TRBJ1-6, with D hard to call. V lost 0 bases and J 5 bases, leaving 8 bases between the germline ends. Germline assignment: CDR1 SGHAT and CDR2 FQNNGV. CDR3 size: 15 residues. This CDR3 reads CASSLESRNNSPLHF. The CDR3 DNA is TGTGCCAGCAGCTTAGAGAGCCGGAATAATTCACCCCTCCACTTT.

As concerns this clone: Germline and junction disagree at one end, which may indicate a read error. The J gene is TRBJ1-1, the V gene TRBV7-9; D ambiguous. CDR3 length: 12 amino acids. Per the germline V gene, CDR1 is SEHNR and CDR2 is FQNEAQ (reference sequence). CDR3 sequence (DNA): TGTGTCAGCAGCTTGTCCCATACTGAAGCTTTCTTT. Translated: CVSSLSHTEAFF.

About this clone: Its ends do not fully match the called genes, so a read error is possible. The CDR3 sequence: CAISSGGNYGYTF. In nucleotides, the CDR3 is TGTGCCATCAGCTCCGGGGGGAACTATGGCTACACCTTC. The rearrangement links TRBV11-2 to TRBJ1-2; D may be TRBD1 (5 bases). This CDR3 comprises 13 residues. Germline lookup yields CDR1 SGHAT and CDR2 FQNNGV.